These 32 T cell receptor beta chains came from one sample sequenced in a study of T cell repertoires in ileal Crohn's disease. Generated by immunoSEQ multiplex PCR, the TCRdb table keeps only in-frame clones and is missing some. In the table there are about 17,000 clones, around 66% of which are singletons. Sequenced input: ileal tissue. The receptor source for this set is an adult with Crohn's disease.

This clone showed up just once. The rearrangement uses TRBV2 and TRBJ2-3; 7 bases match TRBD2. The V gene's germline CDR1 is SNHLY and CDR2 FYNNEI. V lost 10 bases to trimming and J lost 0 bases; unmatched junction nucleotides: 10. The CDR3 is made up of 15 amino acids. CDR3 coding DNA: TGTGCCACAGCGGGGAATAGCGGGAGCACAGATACGCAGTATTTT. The encoded protein is CATAGNSGSTDTQYF.

The chain combines TRBV25-1 with TRBJ2-7, with 8 positions matching TRBD1. Trimming removed 4 bases from V and 5 bases from J; junction bases left unmatched: 1. The CDR3 length is 12 residues. Germline CDR1 reads MGHDK; CDR2 reads SYGVNS. The CDR3 DNA sequence: TGTGCCAGCAGTGGGACAGGGCACGAGCAGTACTTC. It translates to CASSGTGHEQYF.

V gene TRBV7-9 combines with J gene TRBJ2-5; D is possibly TRBD1 (6 bases). V was pared by 1 base and J by 1 base, with 10 bases between. Germline loops: CDR1 SEHNR, CDR2 FQNEAQ (reference sequence). This CDR3 comprises 15 residues. This CDR3 reads CASSLDRTAQETQYF. The CDR3 DNA follows: TGTGCCAGCAGCTTAGATCGGACAGCCCAAGAGACCCAGTACTTC.

The chain carries TRBV5-4 and TRBJ2-5, with 10 bases aligning to TRBD2. Per germline, CDR1 SGHNT and CDR2 YYREEE (reference sequence). Trimming removed 3 bases from V and 2 bases from J; junction bases left unmatched: 7. This CDR3 contains 16 residues. Here the CDR3 DNA reads TGTGCCAGCAGCTCTTACAGCGGGAGGGTACAAGAGACCCAGTACTTC. Protein sequence: CASSSYSGRVQETQYF.

This clone has just one count. This sequence joins TRBV7-7 and TRBJ2-1; weak D call: TRBD1 (5 bases). The CDR3 length is 13 residues. Looked up from germline, CDR1 is SSHAT and CDR2 is FNYEAQ (reference sequence). The germline V and J ends were trimmed by 1 base and 4 bases, with 5 bases remaining between them. In nucleotides, the CDR3 is TGTGCCAGCAGCTTAGACAGGTACAATGAGCAGTTCTTC. Translating gives CASSLDRYNEQFF.

The J gene is TRBJ2-7, the V gene TRBV20-1; D perhaps matches TRBD1 (6 bases). Germline CDR1 is DFQATT and CDR2 is SNEGSKA (reference sequence). Trimming took off 6 bases at V and 6 bases at J, with 12 bases between the two ends. The CDR3 sequence is 11 residues long. The CDR3: CSASTGIEQYF. The CDR3 DNA reads as TGCAGTGCAAGTACAGGGATCGAGCAGTACTTC.

V gene TRBV6-5 combines with J gene TRBJ1-2; the match to TRBD1 covers 7 bases. There are 14 residues in the CDR3. V lost 6 bases to trimming and J lost 7 bases; unmatched junction nucleotides: 11. The germline CDR1 and CDR2 sequences are MNHEY and SVGAGI. CDR3 sequence reads: CASSLYMGQFGYTF. CDR3 sequence (DNA): TGTGCCAGCAGCCTTTACATGGGACAGTTTGGCTACACCTTC.

The gene calls are TRBV18 and TRBJ2-3, with 8 bases matching TRBD1. The germline V gene has CDR1 KGHSH and CDR2 LQKENI. The CDR3 loop spans 15 amino acids. Trimming removed 4 bases from V and 1 base from J; junction bases left unmatched: 4. The CDR3 region is CASSRAGGGTDTQYF. The CDR3 region has the DNA TGTGCCAGCTCACGGGCAGGGGGCGGCACAGATACGCAGTATTTT.

The count of this clone is one. The chain recombines TRBV5-4 with TRBJ1-1; D is possibly TRBD1 (6 bases). In germline, CDR1 is SGHNT, CDR2 YYREEE (reference sequence). Trimming stripped 1 base from V and 4 bases from J, with 11 bases between. The CDR3 spans 14 residues. DNA of the CDR3: TGTGCCAGCAGCTTGTTTGGGGGCGGCACTGAAGCTTTCTTT. Translating gives CASSLFGGGTEAFF. Together with reference TRBV5-4 and TRBJ1-1, the CDR3 gives the full variable domain: ETGVTQSPTHLIKTRGQQVTLRCSSQSGHNTVSWYQQALGQGPQFIFQYYREEENGRGNFPPRFSGLQFPNYSSELNVNALELDDSALYLCASSLFGGGTEAFFGQGTRLTVV.

CDR3 protein: CASSLSSGKTQYF. The CDR3 DNA follows: TGTGCCAGCAGCTTATCTAGCGGGAAGACCCAGTACTTC. The chain links TRBV7-9 to TRBJ2-5; the match to TRBD2 covers 9 bases. This CDR3 is built from 13 residues. Per germline, CDR1 SEHNR and CDR2 FQNEAQ (reference sequence). Germline trimming cut 2 bases from V and 6 bases from J; bases unmatched to any gene: 1.

This clone was detected once. The V call is TRBV6-1, the J call TRBJ2-7; 10 nucleotides agree with TRBD1. The CDR3 runs to 14 residues. Germline lookup yields CDR1 MNHNS and CDR2 SASEGT. The V segment lost 2 bases and the J segment 5 bases; nucleotides outside the gene matches: 3. The CDR3 bases are TGTGCCAGCAGTGAACCGACAGGGGGCGACGAGCAGTACTTC. Translated, it gives CASSEPTGGDEQYF.

This clone turned up a few times. The chain combines TRBV7-3 with TRBJ2-1, with a weak D call TRBD1 (5 bases). The V gene lost 2 bases and the J gene lost 6 bases, with 11 bases spanning the gap. The germline CDR1 and CDR2 sequences are SGHTA and FQGTGA. This CDR3 is built from 14 residues. CDR3 in DNA: TGTGCCAGCAGCTTACCAGGGATTACCAATGAGCAGTTCTTC. Protein sequence: CASSLPGITNEQFF.

In its sample, this clone was seen a few times. The same CDR3 also results from other DNA sequences found in this sample. CDR3 in amino acids: CASSEAGGSYNEQFF. CDR3 coding DNA: TGTGCCAGCAGTGAAGCAGGGGGCTCCTACAATGAGCAGTTCTTC. V is TRBV6-1 and J is TRBJ2-1; perhaps TRBD1 as D (6 bases). Per the germline V gene, CDR1 is MNHNS and CDR2 is SASEGT. The CDR3 is 15 residues long. Trimming left V 0 bases short and J 0 bases short, with 6 bases between.

The rearrangement links TRBV4-1 to TRBJ2-3; 8 bases are shared with TRBD2. Germline CDR1 and CDR2: MGHRA and YSYEKL. V lost 2 bases to trimming and J lost 0 bases; unmatched junction nucleotides: 7. The CDR3 contains 17 residues. CDR3 bases: TGCGCCAGCAGCCAACTTGGAGGGACTAGAAGCACAGATACGCAGTATTTT. It encodes CASSQLGGTRSTDTQYF.

The gene calls are TRBV14 and TRBJ1-2, with 7 bases aligning to TRBD1. The V segment lost 4 bases and the J segment 3 bases; nucleotides outside the gene matches: 14. The germline gives CDR1 SGHDN, CDR2 FVKESK. The CDR3 covers 17 residues. CDR3 region: CASSPTPGHRGDYGYTF. The CDR3 DNA sequence: TGTGCCAGCAGCCCCACCCCCGGACACAGGGGAGACTATGGCTACACCTTC.

The chain couples TRBV6-5 to TRBJ2-2; TRBD1 matches 9 bases. V lost 6 bases to trimming and J lost 4 bases; unmatched junction nucleotides: 0. Germline assignment: CDR1 MNHEY and CDR2 SVGAGI. The CDR3 is 13 amino acids. The CDR3 reads CASRTGGTGELFF. CDR3 coding DNA: TGTGCCAGCAGGACAGGGGGCACCGGGGAGCTGTTTTTT.

This clone was seen only a few times. The chain couples TRBV10-1 to TRBJ2-3; D might be TRBD1 (5 bases). V lost 6 bases and J 0 bases, leaving 10 bases between the germline ends. CDR1 and CDR2 from the germline V gene are WNHNN and SYGVQD (reference sequence). The CDR3 spans 14 residues. The CDR3 loop is CASSVDSSTDTQYF. The CDR3, as DNA: TGCGCCAGCAGCGTCGACAGTAGCACAGATACGCAGTATTTT.

The chain couples TRBV6-5 to TRBJ2-3; D not resolved. The CDR3 runs to 12 residues. Germline V CDR1 and CDR2: MNHEY, SVGAGI. Between the trimmed V and J ends, which lost 8 bases and 0 bases, there was a span of 6 bases. For the CDR3, the DNA is TGTGCCAGCCGGTCGAGCACAGATACGCAGTATTTT. Its protein product is CASRSSTDTQYF.

The chain couples TRBV5-1 to TRBJ2-7, with D possibly TRBD2 on 8 matching bases. The V end was cut by 0 bases, the J end by 0 bases, with 16 bases between. The CDR3 has 17 residues. Germline CDR1 SGHRS, CDR2 YFSETQ. This chain's CDR3 is CASSLGSGGDSSYEQYF. The CDR3 nucleotides read TGCGCCAGCAGCTTGGGATCGGGGGGGGACAGCTCCTACGAGCAGTACTTC.

V gene TRBV7-8 combines with J gene TRBJ2-3; TRBD1 matches 7 bases. Germline V gene sequence: CDR1 SGHVS, CDR2 FQNEAQ. The CDR3 extends over 17 amino acids. Germline trimming cut 1 base from V and 1 base from J; bases unmatched to any gene: 8. The CDR3 bases are TGTGCCAGCAGCTTAGAGCTACAGGGGAAGGGCACAGATACGCAGTATTTT. Amino acid sequence: CASSLELQGKGTDTQYF.

The chain has TRBV4-1 and TRBJ2-7; 12 nucleotides line up with TRBD1. The CDR3 covers 20 residues. Trimming cost V 4 bases and J 0 bases; bases outside gene matches: 16. Germline CDR1 and CDR2: MGHRA and YSYEKL. CDR3 protein: CASSRQSGTGGSSFSYEQYF. The CDR3 region has the DNA TGCGCCAGCAGCCGACAATCCGGGACAGGGGGCTCCTCGTTCTCCTACGAGCAGTACTTC.

A single count supports this clone. The chain joins TRBV25-1 to TRBJ1-1; D remains ambiguous. With 8 bases removed from V and 1 base from J, the gap between germline ends came to 14 bases. The CDR3 sequence is 14 residues long. Germline V CDR1 and CDR2: MGHDK, SYGVNS. The CDR3 sequence: CASRKVGENTEAFF. CDR3 nucleotides: TGTGCCAGCCGCAAGGTGGGAGAGAACACTGAAGCTTTCTTT.

The chain uses TRBV6-5 and TRBJ2-2; the D gene is possibly TRBD2 (5 bases). Germline values: CDR1 MNHEY, CDR2 SVGAGI. V lost 2 bases and J 5 bases, leaving 6 bases between the germline ends. This CDR3 has 13 residues. In nucleotides, the CDR3 is TGTGCCAGCAGTTACGGGAGTACCGGGGAGCTGTTTTTT. As protein: CASSYGSTGELFF.

The gene calls are TRBV7-6 and TRBJ2-3; the D is unclear. Germline loops: CDR1 SGHVS, CDR2 FNYEAQ. The CDR3 covers 12 residues. V gave up 0 bases and J gave up 6 bases, with 4 bases separating them. The CDR3, as DNA: TGTGCCAGCAGCTTAGCGTCGGATACGCAGTATTTT. Amino acid sequence: CASSLASDTQYF.

CDR3 coding DNA: TGTGCCAGCAGCTCGTTGGACAGGCCTAATTCACCCCTCCACTTT. Protein: CASSSLDRPNSPLHF. The rearrangement joins TRBV11-3 to TRBJ1-6; 7 bases match TRBD1. The J segment lost 6 bases and the V segment lost 4 bases, leaving 6 bases of the junction unmatched. The CDR3 consists of 15 residues. CDR1 is SGHNT and CDR2 is YENEEA in the germline V gene. Supplemented by reference TRBV11-3 and TRBJ1-6, the full variable domain reads EAGVVQSPRYKIIEKKQPVAFWCNPISGHNTLYWYLQNLGQGPELLIRYENEEAVDDSQLPKDRFSAERLKGVDSTLKIQPAELGDSAVYLCASSSLDRPNSPLHFGNGTRLTVT.

CDR3 nucleotides: TGTGCCTGGCGACTAGCGGGAGGGGGTGTCCAGTACTTC. It yields the protein CAWRLAGGGVQYF. The chain employs TRBV30 and TRBJ2-5; 14 bases are shared with TRBD2. Trimming cost V 5 bases and J 10 bases; bases outside gene matches: 6. Germline-derived CDR1 and CDR2 are GTSNPN and SVGIG (reference sequence). The CDR3 runs 13 residues.

This clone has only a few counts. The CDR3 here is CASSSRQSRNTIYF. Written as DNA, the CDR3 is TGTGCCAGCTCAAGCCGACAGAGCAGAAACACCATATATTTT. The rearrangement uses TRBV18 and TRBJ1-3; tentative D call: TRBD1 (5 bases). This CDR3 is built from 14 residues. CDR1 KGHSH and CDR2 LQKENI come from the germline V gene. Trimming shortened V by 5 bases and J by 5 bases, and 13 bases separated the two germline ends. Full variable domain (missing parts from reference TRBV18 and TRBJ1-3): NAGVMQNPRHLVRRRGQEARLRCSPMKGHSHVYWYRQLPEEGLKFMVYLQKENIIDESGMPKERFSAEFPKEGPSILRIQQVVRGDSAAYFCASSSRQSRNTIYFGEGSWLTVV.

This chain connects TRBV19 to TRBJ1-1; a weak D match, TRBD1 (6 bases). The germline V gene has CDR1 LNHDA and CDR2 SQIVND (reference sequence). This CDR3 region has 15 residues. Trimming took off 5 bases at V and 2 bases at J, with 15 bases between the two ends. The CDR3 loop reads CASSHIGQTNTEAFF. Written as DNA, the CDR3 is TGTGCCAGTAGTCATATAGGACAGACAAACACTGAAGCTTTCTTT. The complete variable domain, with remaining parts taken from reference TRBV19 and TRBJ1-1, reads DGGITQSPKYLFRKEGQNVTLSCEQNLNHDAMYWYRQDPGQGLRLIYYSQIVNDFQKGDIAEGYSVSREKKESFPLTVTSAQKNPTAFYLCASSHIGQTNTEAFFGQGTRLTVV.

This clone was counted between two and nine times. The V call is TRBV10-3, the J call TRBJ2-2; 9 positions match TRBD1. The CDR3 consists of 15 residues. Looked up from germline, CDR1 is ENHRY and CDR2 is SYGVKD. V lost 6 bases, J lost 5 bases, and 7 bases stayed unmatched. CDR3 amino acids: CAISPGQGGTGELFF. CDR3 nucleotide sequence: TGTGCCATCAGCCCGGGACAGGGAGGGACCGGGGAGCTGTTTTTT.

The sample holds a few counts of this clone. This chain links TRBV19 with TRBJ1-1, with 9 bases matching TRBD1. Germline-derived CDR1 and CDR2 are LNHDA and SQIVND (reference sequence). The CDR3 totals 16 residues. The V gene end was trimmed by 4 bases and the J gene end by 5 bases; junction bases not matched to a gene: 11. The CDR3 DNA reads as TGTGCCAGTAGTAAACGGACAGGGGCGTCGTGGACTGAAGCTTTCTTT. This codes for CASSKRTGASWTEAFF.

This chain joins TRBV29-1 and TRBJ2-7; 8 bases map to TRBD1. Trimming took 4 bases from V and 3 from J; bases not matched to a gene: 14. Per germline, CDR1 SQVTM and CDR2 ANQGSEA. There are 16 residues in the CDR3. The CDR3 sequence is CSVAASGGLSFYEQYF. In DNA, the CDR3 is TGCAGCGTTGCGGCGTCAGGGGGCCTTTCCTTCTACGAGCAGTACTTC.

This clone was recorded a few times. The chain combines TRBV4-1 with TRBJ2-3; TRBD2 matches at 14 bases. V lost 7 bases and J lost 3; bases outside the gene matches: 3. Germline loops: CDR1 MGHRA, CDR2 YSYEKL. This CDR3 contains 15 residues. The DNA of the CDR3 is TGCGCCAGCAACAGACTAGCGGGAGGGACAGATACGCAGTATTTT. Protein: CASNRLAGGTDTQYF.